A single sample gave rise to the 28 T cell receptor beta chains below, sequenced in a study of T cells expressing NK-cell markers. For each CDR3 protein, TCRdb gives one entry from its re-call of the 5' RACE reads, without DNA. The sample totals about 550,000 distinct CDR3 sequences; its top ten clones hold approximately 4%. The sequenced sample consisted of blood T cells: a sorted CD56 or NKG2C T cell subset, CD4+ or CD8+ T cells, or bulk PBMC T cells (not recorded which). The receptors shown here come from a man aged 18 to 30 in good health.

The CDR3: CASSPSDGAYNEQFF. This chain connects TRBV6-2 or TRBV6-3 to TRBJ2-1. The CDR3 covers 15 residues. Germline CDR1 MNHEY, CDR2 SVGEGT.

The CDR3 here is CASSRLTASPDTQYF. The J gene is TRBJ2-3, the V gene TRBV4-3. There are 15 residues in the CDR3. The germline gives CDR1 LGHNA, CDR2 YSLEER.

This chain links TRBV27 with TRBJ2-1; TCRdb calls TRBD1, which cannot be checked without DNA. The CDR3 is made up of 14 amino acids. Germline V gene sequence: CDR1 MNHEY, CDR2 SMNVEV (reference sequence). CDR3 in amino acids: CASRGPIRGNEQFF.

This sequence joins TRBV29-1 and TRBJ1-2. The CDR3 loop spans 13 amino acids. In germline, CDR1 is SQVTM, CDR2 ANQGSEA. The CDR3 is CSVLLRSNYGYTF.

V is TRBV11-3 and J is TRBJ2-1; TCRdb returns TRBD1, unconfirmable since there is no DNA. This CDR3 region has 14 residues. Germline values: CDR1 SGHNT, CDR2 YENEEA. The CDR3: CASSSWTPGNEQFF. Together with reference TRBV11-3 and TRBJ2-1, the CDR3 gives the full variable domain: EAGVVQSPRYKIIEKKQPVAFWCNPISGHNTLYWYLQNLGQGPELLIRYENEEAVDDSQLPKDRFSAERLKGVDSTLKIQPAELGDSAVYLCASSSWTPGNEQFFGPGTRLTVL.

The CDR3 here is CASSQEEELSSYNEQFF. The chain is built from TRBV4-3 and TRBJ2-1; the D gene TCRdb calls, TRBD2, cannot be checked with no DNA. This CDR3 has 17 residues. Germline loops: CDR1 LGHNA, CDR2 YSLEER.

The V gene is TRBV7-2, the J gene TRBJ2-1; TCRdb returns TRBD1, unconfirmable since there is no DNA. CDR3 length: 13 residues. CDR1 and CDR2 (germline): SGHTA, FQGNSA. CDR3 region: CATRGLGEGEQFF.

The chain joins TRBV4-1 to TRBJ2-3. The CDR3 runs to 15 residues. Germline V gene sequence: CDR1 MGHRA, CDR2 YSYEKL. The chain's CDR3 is CASSQESSGWDTQYF.

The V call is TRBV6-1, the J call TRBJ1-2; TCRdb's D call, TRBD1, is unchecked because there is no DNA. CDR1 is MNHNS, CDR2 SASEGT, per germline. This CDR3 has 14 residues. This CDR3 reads CASSEVTGGVGYTF.

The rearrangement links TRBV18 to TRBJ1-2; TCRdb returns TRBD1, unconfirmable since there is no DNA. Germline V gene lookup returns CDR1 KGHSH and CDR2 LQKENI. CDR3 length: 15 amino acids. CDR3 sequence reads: CATRPGTLSNYGYTF.

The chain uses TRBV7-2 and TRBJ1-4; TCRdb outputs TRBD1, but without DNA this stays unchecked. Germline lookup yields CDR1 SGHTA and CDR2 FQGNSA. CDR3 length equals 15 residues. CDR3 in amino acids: CASSFGGTENEKLFF.

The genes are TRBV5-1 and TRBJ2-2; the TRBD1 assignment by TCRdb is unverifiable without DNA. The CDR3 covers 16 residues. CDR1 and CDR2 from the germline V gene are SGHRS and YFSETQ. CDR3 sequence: CASSTGQGVIGGELFF.

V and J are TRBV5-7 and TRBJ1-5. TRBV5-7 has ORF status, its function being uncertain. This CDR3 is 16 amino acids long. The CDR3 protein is CASSFWGLNSNQPQHF.

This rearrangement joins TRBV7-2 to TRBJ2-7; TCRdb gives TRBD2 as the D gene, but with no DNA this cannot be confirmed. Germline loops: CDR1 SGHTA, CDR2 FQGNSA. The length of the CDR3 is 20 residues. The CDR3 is CASSLRVYDGGRALGYEQYF.

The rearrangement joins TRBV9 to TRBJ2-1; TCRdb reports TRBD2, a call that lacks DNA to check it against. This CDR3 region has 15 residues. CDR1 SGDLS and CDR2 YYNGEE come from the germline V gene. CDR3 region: CASSVEGTMYNEQFF.

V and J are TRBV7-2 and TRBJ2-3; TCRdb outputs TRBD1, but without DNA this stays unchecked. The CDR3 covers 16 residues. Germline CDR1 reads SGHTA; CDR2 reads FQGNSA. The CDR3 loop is CASSSGAEIGTDTQYF.

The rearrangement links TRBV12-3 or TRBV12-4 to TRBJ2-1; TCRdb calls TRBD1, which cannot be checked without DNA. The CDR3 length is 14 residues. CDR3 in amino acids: CASSPRGSPRGQFF.

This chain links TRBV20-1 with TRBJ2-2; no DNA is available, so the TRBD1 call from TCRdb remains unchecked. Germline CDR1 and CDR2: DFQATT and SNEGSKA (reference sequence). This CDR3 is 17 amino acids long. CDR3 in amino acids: CSARDGDRGLVAGELFF.

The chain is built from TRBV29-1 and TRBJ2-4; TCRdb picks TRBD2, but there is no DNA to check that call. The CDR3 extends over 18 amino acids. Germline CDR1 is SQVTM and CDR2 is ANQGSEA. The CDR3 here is CSVEDEWTSGDYRVVQYF.

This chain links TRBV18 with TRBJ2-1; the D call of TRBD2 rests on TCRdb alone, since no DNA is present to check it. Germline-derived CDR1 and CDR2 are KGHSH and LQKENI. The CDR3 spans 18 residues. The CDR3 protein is CASSPGLAETPRNNEQFF.

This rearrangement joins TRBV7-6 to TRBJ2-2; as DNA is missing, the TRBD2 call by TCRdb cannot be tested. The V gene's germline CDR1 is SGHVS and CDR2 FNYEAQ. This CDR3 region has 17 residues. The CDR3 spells CASSRSSGRAGTGELFF. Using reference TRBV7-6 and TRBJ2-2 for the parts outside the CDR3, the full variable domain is GAGVSQSPRYKVTKRGQDVALRCDPISGHVSLYWYRQALGQGPEFLTYFNYEAQQDKSGLPNDRFSAERPEGSISTLTIQRTEQRDSAMYRCASSRSSGRAGTGELFFGEGSRLTVL.

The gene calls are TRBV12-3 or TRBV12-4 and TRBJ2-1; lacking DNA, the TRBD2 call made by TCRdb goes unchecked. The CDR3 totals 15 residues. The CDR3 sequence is CASSFSRGRLNEQFF.

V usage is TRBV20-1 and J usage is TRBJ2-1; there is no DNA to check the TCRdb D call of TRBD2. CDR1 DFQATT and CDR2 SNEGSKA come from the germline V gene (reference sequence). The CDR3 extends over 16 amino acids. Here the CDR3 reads CSARPRTSQEYNEQFF.

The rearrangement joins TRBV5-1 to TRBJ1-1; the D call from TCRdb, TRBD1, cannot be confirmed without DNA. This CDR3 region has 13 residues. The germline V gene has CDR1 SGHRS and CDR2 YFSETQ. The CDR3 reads CASRGDRGSEAFF. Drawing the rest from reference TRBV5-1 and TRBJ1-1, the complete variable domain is KAGVTQTPRYLIKTRGQQVTLSCSPISGHRSVSWYQQTPGQGLQFLFEYFSETQRNKGNFPGRFSGRQFSNSRSEMNVSTLELGDSALYLCASRGDRGSEAFFGQGTRLTVV.

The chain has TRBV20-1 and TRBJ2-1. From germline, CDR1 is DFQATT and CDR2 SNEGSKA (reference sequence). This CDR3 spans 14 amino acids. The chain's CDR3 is CSASPRVSYNEQFF.

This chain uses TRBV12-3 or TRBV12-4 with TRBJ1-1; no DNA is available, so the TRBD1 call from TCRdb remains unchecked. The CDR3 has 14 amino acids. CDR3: CASSPRQRNTEAFF.

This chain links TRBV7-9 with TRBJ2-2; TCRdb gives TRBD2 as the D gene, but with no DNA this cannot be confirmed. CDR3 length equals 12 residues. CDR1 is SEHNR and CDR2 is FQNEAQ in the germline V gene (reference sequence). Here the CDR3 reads CASSPLVGELFF.

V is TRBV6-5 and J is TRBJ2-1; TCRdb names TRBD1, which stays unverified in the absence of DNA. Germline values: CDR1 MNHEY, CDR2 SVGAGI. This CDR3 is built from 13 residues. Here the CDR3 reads CASSYGTDNEQFF.